These 10 T cell receptor beta chains came from one sample sequenced in a study of T-cell reconstitution after alpha-beta-depleted transplantation in children. Unique molecular identifiers were used in preparing the TCRbeta library. A single record per CDR3 protein comes from TCRdb applying MiXCR to the PCR reads. The table shows about 190,000 distinct CDR3 sequences, with approximately 6.8% occurring only once. The sequencing here drew on PBMCs from the stem cell graft donor, taken from the stem cell graft. The receptor set was obtained from a human donor who donated a stem cell graft to a child with Wiskott-Aldrich syndrome.

This clonotype appeared many times. The chain combines TRBV28 with TRBJ1-1; TRBD1 agrees at 7 bases. Per germline, CDR1 MDHEN and CDR2 SYDVKM. This CDR3 contains 15 residues. V lost 4 bases, J lost 2 bases, and 7 bases stayed unmatched. This chain's CDR3 is CASSSVYRGNTEAFF. As DNA, the CDR3 is TGTGCCAGCAGTTCGGTTTACAGGGGTAACACTGAAGCTTTCTTT.

With respect to this clonotype: A read error may be the cause here, since a much bigger clone is one base away. A read error is likely, as this CDR3 ends without the conserved phenylalanine or tryptophan. The chain employs TRBV6-1 and TRBJ2-7; 12 bases are a match to TRBD2. CDR1 and CDR2 from the germline V gene are MNHNS and SASEGT. Trimming at V came to 6 bases and at J to 6 bases, leaving 9 bases not matched to a gene. This CDR3 has 15 residues. The CDR3 here is CASRWTSGASVEQYL. CDR3 sequence (DNA): TGTGCCAGCAGATGGACTAGCGGGGCCTCCGTCGAGCAGTACTTA.

The chain has TRBV7-9 and TRBJ1-1, with D maybe TRBD1 (5 bases). Trimming took 5 bases from V and 3 from J, leaving 13 bases between them. The CDR3 is made up of 14 amino acids. Germline lookup yields CDR1 SEHNR and CDR2 FQNEAQ (reference sequence). CDR3 sequence (DNA): TGTGCCAGCAGCCCCGGGACTGGCTACACTGAAGCTTTCTTT. Translation: CASSPGTGYTEAFF.

The genes are TRBV3-1 and TRBJ2-7; possibly TRBD1 for D (6 bases). The length of the CDR3 is 14 residues. V was shortened by 0 bases and J by 2 bases, with 8 bases between the two germline ends. Germline V CDR1 and CDR2: LGHDT, YNNKEL (reference sequence). The CDR3 region is CASSQDTGTYEQYF. In DNA, the CDR3 is TGTGCCAGCAGCCAAGATACAGGGACCTACGAGCAGTACTTC.

V and J are TRBV15 and TRBJ2-5; weak D call: TRBD2 (5 bases). Trimming took off 0 bases at V and 1 base at J, with 12 bases between the two ends. The CDR3 spans 16 residues. Looked up from germline, CDR1 is LNHNV and CDR2 is YYDKDF (reference sequence). As DNA, the CDR3 is TGTGCCACCAGCAGAGATGGAGGCGGAACCCAAGAGACCCAGTACTTC. This codes for CATSRDGGGTQETQYF.

V usage is TRBV30 and J usage is TRBJ1-1; D remains unclear. From germline, CDR1 is GTSNPN and CDR2 SVGIG (reference sequence). The CDR3 extends over 11 amino acids. The ends were cut back, 7 bases at V and 3 bases at J, with 9 bases in the middle. The CDR3 here is CALDGYTEAFF. The CDR3, as DNA: TGTGCCTTGGATGGATACACTGAAGCTTTCTTT.

This clonotype has at least ten counts. The rearrangement joins TRBV2 to TRBJ1-1; D is uncertain. Germline loops: CDR1 SNHLY, CDR2 FYNNEI. Trimming took off 5 bases at V and 8 bases at J, with 9 bases between the two ends. The CDR3 totals 11 residues. CDR3 DNA: TGTGCCAGCAGTCTACTGACCGAAGCTTTCTTT. It yields the protein CASSLLTEAFF.

This clonotype was picked up many times. This chain links TRBV10-3 with TRBJ1-6; D perhaps matches TRBD1 (5 bases). The CDR3 is 15 residues long. Between the trimmed V and J ends, which lost 3 bases and 6 bases, there was a span of 12 bases. The germline V gene encodes CDR1 ENHRY and CDR2 SYGVKD. CDR3 region: CAISDTTEPNSPLHF. DNA for the CDR3: TGTGCCATCAGTGATACGACAGAACCTAATTCACCCCTCCACTTT.

This clonotype was observed many times. The chain joins TRBV20-1 to TRBJ2-1; D is ambiguous. This CDR3 region has 10 residues. Per germline, CDR1 DFQATT and CDR2 SNEGSKA (reference sequence). V lost 6 bases and J 6 bases, leaving 6 bases between the germline ends. The CDR3 region is CSAKGNEQFF. Here the CDR3 DNA reads TGCAGTGCGAAGGGCAATGAGCAGTTCTTC.

This chain connects TRBV30 to TRBJ2-3; D is unresolved. The CDR3 runs to 13 residues. Germline CDR1 is GTSNPN and CDR2 is SVGIG (reference sequence). V was pared by 4 bases and J by 1 base, with 9 bases between. The CDR3 here is CAWNYWGTDTQYF. CDR3 nucleotide sequence: TGTGCCTGGAATTACTGGGGCACAGATACGCAGTATTTT.